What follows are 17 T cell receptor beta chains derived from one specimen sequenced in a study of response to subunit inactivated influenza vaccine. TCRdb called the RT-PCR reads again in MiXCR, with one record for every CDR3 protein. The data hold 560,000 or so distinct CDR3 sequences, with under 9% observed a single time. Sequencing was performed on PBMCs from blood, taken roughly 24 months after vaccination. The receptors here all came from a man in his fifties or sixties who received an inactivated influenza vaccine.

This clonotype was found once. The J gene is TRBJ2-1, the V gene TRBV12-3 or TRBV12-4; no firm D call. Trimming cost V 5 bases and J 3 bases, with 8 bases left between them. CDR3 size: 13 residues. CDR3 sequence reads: CASSLVGYNEQFF. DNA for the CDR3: TGTGCCAGCAGTCTAGTAGGCTACAATGAGCAGTTCTTC.

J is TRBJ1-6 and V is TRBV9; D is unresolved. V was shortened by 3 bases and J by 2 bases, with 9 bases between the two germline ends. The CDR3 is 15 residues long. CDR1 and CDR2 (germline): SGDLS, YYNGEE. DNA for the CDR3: TGTGCCAGCAGCGATGGATCAGCCTATAATTCACCCCTCCACTTT. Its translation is CASSDGSAYNSPLHF.

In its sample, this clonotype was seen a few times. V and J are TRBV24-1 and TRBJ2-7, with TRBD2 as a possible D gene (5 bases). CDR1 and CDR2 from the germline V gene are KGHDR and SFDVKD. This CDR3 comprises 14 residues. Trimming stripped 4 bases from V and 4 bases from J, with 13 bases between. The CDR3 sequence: CATSDGNRRYEQYF. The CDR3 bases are TGTGCCACCAGTGACGGGAACAGAAGATACGAGCAGTACTTC.

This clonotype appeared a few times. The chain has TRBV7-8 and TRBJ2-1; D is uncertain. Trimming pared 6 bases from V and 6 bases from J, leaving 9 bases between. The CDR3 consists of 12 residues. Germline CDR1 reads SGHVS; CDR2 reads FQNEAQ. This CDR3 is CASRAAVNEQFF. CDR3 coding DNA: TGTGCCAGCAGGGCGGCGGTCAATGAGCAGTTCTTC.

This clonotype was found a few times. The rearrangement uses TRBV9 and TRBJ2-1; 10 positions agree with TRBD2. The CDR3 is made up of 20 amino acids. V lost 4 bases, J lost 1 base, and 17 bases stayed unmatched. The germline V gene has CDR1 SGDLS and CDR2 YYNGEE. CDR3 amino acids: CASSPGSSATSGSSYNEQFF. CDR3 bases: TGTGCCAGCAGCCCCGGATCCTCTGCGACTAGCGGGTCTTCCTACAATGAGCAGTTCTTC.

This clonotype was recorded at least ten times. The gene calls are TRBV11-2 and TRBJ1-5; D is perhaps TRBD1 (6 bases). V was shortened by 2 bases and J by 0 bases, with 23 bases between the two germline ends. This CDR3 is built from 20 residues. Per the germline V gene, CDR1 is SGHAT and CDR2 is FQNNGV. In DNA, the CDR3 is TGTGCCAGCAGCTTAATGTCCAGGGGAGGCAAAACATATAGCAATCAGCCCCAGCATTTT. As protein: CASSLMSRGGKTYSNQPQHF.

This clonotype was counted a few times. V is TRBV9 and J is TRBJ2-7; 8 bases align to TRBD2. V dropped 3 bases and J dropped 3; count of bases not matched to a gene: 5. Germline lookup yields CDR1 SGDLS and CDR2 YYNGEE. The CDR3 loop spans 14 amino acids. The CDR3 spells CASSGSGKGYEQYF. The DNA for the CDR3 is TGTGCCAGCAGCGGTAGCGGGAAGGGCTACGAGCAGTACTTC.

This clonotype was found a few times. CDR3 region: CASSYSLTGWGAYEQYF. CDR3 nucleotides: TGTGCCAGCAGTTATTCTTTAACGGGCTGGGGGGCCTACGAGCAGTACTTC. The rearrangement links TRBV6-5 to TRBJ2-7; D possibly corresponds to TRBD2 (6 bases). With 3 bases removed from V and 2 bases from J, the gap between germline ends came to 20 bases. The CDR3 sequence is 17 residues long. Germline-derived CDR1 and CDR2 are MNHEY and SVGAGI.

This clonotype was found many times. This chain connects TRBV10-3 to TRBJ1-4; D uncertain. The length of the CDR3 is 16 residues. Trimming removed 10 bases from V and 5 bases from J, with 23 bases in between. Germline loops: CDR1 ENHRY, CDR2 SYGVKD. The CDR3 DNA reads TGTGCCACCGGCAGACTTTGGACGGACCAAAATGAAAAACTGTTTTTT. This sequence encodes CATGRLWTDQNEKLFF.

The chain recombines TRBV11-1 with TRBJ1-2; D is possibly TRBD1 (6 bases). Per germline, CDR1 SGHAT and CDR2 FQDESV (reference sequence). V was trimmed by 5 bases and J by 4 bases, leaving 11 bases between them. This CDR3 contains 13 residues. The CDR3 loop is CASSATGFYGYTF. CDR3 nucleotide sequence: TGTGCCAGCAGCGCGACAGGATTCTATGGCTACACCTTC. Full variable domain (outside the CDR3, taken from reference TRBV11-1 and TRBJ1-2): EAEVAQSPRYKITEKSQAVAFWCDPISGHATLYWYRQILGQGPELLVQFQDESVVDDSQLPKDRFSAERLKGVDSTLKIQPAELGDSAMYLCASSATGFYGYTFGSGTRLTVV.

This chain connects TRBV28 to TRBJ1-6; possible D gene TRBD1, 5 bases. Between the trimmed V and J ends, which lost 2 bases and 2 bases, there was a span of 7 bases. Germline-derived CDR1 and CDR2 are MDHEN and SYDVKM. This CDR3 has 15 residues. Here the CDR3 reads CASSLGRAYNSPLHF. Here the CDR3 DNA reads TGTGCCAGCAGTTTAGGCAGGGCCTATAATTCACCCCTCCACTTT.

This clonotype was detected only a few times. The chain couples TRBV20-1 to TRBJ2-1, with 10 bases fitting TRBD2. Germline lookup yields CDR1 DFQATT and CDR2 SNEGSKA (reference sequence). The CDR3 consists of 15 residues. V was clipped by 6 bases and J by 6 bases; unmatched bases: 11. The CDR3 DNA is TGCAGTGCCCAGGGCGCTAGCGGGAGCCCCAATGAGCAGTTCTTC. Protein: CSAQGASGSPNEQFF.

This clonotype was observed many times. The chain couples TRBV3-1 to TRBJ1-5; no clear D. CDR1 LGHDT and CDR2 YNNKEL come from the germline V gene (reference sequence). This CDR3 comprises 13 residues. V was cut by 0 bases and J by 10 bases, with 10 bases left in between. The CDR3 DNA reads TGTGCCAGCAGCCAAGAATGGGAAGGACCCCAGCATTTT. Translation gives CASSQEWEGPQHF. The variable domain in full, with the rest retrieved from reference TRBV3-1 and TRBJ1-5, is DTAVSQTPKYLVTQMGNDKSIKCEQNLGHDTMYWYKQDSKKFLKIMFSYNNKELIINETVPNRFSPKSPDKAHLNLHINSLELGDSAVYFCASSQEWEGPQHFGDGTRLSIL.

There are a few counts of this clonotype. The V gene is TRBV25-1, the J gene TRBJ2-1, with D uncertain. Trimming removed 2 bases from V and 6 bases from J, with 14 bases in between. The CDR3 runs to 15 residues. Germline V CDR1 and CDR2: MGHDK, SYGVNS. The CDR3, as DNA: TGTGCCAGCAGTGAACTGCGGTCGTCCCCCAATGAGCAGTTCTTC. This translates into CASSELRSSPNEQFF.

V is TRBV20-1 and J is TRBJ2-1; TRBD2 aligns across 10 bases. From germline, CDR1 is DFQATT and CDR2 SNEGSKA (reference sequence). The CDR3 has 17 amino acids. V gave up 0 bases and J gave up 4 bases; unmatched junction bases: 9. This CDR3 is CSARDPRLAGIYNEQFF. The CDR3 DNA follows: TGCAGTGCTAGAGATCCCCGACTAGCGGGTATATACAATGAGCAGTTCTTC.

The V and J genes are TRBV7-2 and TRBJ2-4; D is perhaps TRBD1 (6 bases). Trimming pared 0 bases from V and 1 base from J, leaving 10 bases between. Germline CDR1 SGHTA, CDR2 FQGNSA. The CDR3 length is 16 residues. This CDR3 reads CASSLAIGQAKNIQYF. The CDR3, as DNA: TGTGCCAGCAGCTTAGCCATTGGACAGGCCAAAAACATTCAGTACTTC.

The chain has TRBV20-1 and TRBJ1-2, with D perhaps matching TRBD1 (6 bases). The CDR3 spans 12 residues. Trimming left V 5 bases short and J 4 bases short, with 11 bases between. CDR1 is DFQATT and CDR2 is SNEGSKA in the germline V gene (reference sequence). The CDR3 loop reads CSAEQGSYGYTF. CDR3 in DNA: TGCAGTGCTGAACAGGGATCCTATGGCTACACCTTC.